This entry lists 20 T cell receptor beta chains sequenced from one sample in a study of T cells in Graves' hyperthyroidism and ophthalmopathy (dated by TCRdb to between 2017 and 2020). Libraries were made using multiplex PCR. Sequenced on an Illumina HiSeq 2000. The TCR beta CDR3 regions were amplified from the RNA transcripts. A first-round RT-PCR of the TCR CDR3 used the HTBI primer set with the Qiagen OneStep RT-PCR kit. Clones were called with MiXCR by TCRdb after fastp trimmed the public reads at Q25, and only in-frame beta chains were retained. Records with the same CDR3 protein are collapsed into one entry carrying the most frequent genes and DNA. The sample table records roughly 580,000 distinct CDR3 sequences; over 11% of these occur just once. The ten largest clones add up to approximately 5.7% of the sample. The source material was blood. These receptors came from a woman in her 30s with Graves' hyperthyroidism that later progressed to Graves' ophthalmopathy.

This clonotype was observed many times. This chain links TRBV4-2 with TRBJ1-1; D gene unclear. Germline V CDR1 and CDR2: LGHNA, YNFKEQ. V lost 4 bases to trimming and J lost 1 base, with 7 bases between them. The CDR3 extends over 13 amino acids. CDR3 in amino acids: CASSPQPNTEAFF. DNA for the CDR3: TGTGCCAGCAGCCCCCAGCCGAACACTGAAGCTTTCTTT.

The V call is TRBV12-3 or TRBV12-4, the J call TRBJ1-2, with TRBD1 matching 7 bases. This CDR3 region has 14 residues. J was trimmed by 4 bases and V by 2 bases; bases with no gene match: 4. The DNA of the CDR3 is TGTGCCAGCAGTTTAAGGACAGGCCCCTATGGCTACACCTTC. It specifies CASSLRTGPYGYTF.

The V gene is TRBV10-3, the J gene TRBJ1-4; D remains ambiguous. The CDR3 covers 16 residues. Trimming pared 2 bases from V and 4 bases from J, leaving 14 bases between. CDR1 and CDR2 (germline): ENHRY, SYGVKD. The CDR3 here is CAISEVTATDNEKLFF. In nucleotides, the CDR3 is TGTGCCATCAGTGAGGTTACAGCCACAGATAATGAAAAACTGTTTTTT.

The chain carries TRBV20-1 and TRBJ2-7, with TRBD2 identical over 13 bases. This CDR3 has 14 amino acids. With V trimmed by 6 bases and J by 3 bases, 5 bases remained unmatched. Germline lookup yields CDR1 DFQATT and CDR2 SNEGSKA (reference sequence). In DNA form, the CDR3 reads TGCAGTGCGTTTCGGACTAGCGGGAGCTACGAGCAGTACTTC. This sequence encodes CSAFRTSGSYEQYF.

This clonotype showed up many times. The chain links TRBV7-9 to TRBJ2-3; D gene uncertain. The CDR3 consists of 14 residues. V shed 7 bases and J shed 2 bases, with 13 bases lying between them. CDR1 is SEHNR, CDR2 FQNEAQ, per germline (reference sequence). This CDR3 reads CASKNQEFTDTQYF. Written as DNA, the CDR3 is TGTGCCAGCAAAAACCAGGAATTCACAGATACGCAGTATTTT.

The CDR3 protein is CASSNPGYEQYF. The CDR3 DNA sequence: TGTGCCAGCAGTAACCCAGGCTACGAGCAGTACTTC. V and J are TRBV12-3 or TRBV12-4 and TRBJ2-7; D gene ambiguous. V was clipped by 5 bases and J by 3 bases, with 8 bases between them. This CDR3 spans 12 amino acids.

This clonotype was found many times. Written as DNA, the CDR3 is TGTGCCAGCAGCTTAGGACCAGCGGGAGGTAACACCGGGGAGCTGTTTTTT. Translation: CASSLGPAGGNTGELFF. This chain links TRBV7-9 with TRBJ2-2, with 9 bases aligning to TRBD2. The trim removed 1 base at V and 2 bases at J, leaving 5 bases unmatched. Per the germline V gene, CDR1 is SEHNR and CDR2 is FQNEAQ (reference sequence). The CDR3 consists of 17 residues.

Many counts were recorded for this clonotype. V usage is TRBV11-2 and J usage is TRBJ1-1, with D maybe TRBD1 (5 bases). CDR3 length: 15 amino acids. V lost 7 bases to trimming and J lost 4 bases, with 19 bases between them. Per the germline V gene, CDR1 is SGHAT and CDR2 is FQNNGV. CDR3 DNA sequence: TGTGCCAGCATCCCCCTCGCGCCCGGGGGCACTGAAGCTTTCTTT. This translates into CASIPLAPGGTEAFF.

The chain employs TRBV24-1 and TRBJ2-7; no firm D call. Germline V gene sequence: CDR1 KGHDR, CDR2 SFDVKD. This CDR3 is built from 12 residues. The V end lost 2 bases, the J end lost 6 bases, and 7 bases lay between the germline ends. The CDR3 DNA reads TGTGCCACCAGTGATTCTGTAGGCGAGCAGTACTTC. It is translated as CATSDSVGEQYF.

This clonotype was counted a few times. The V gene is TRBV11-3, the J gene TRBJ1-6; maybe TRBD1 (5 bases). Per the germline V gene, CDR1 is SGHNT and CDR2 is YENEEA. The CDR3 totals 17 residues. V dropped 2 bases and J dropped 8 bases, with 19 bases sitting between them. The CDR3 region has the DNA TGTGCCAGCAGCTTAAGCCAGGGAGGACTCGGCGATTCACCCCTCCACTTT. Its translation is CASSLSQGGLGDSPLHF. The full variable domain, with the rest looked up from reference TRBV11-3 and TRBJ1-6, is EAGVVQSPRYKIIEKKQPVAFWCNPISGHNTLYWYLQNLGQGPELLIRYENEEAVDDSQLPKDRFSAERLKGVDSTLKIQPAELGDSAVYLCASSLSQGGLGDSPLHFGNGTRLTVT.

This clonotype was observed many times. The CDR3: CASSPNRGTGKSYEQYF. CDR3 bases: TGTGCCAGCAGTCCGAATAGGGGGACAGGGAAGTCCTACGAGCAGTACTTC. The genes are TRBV28 and TRBJ2-7, with TRBD1 matching 9 bases. V shed 5 bases, J shed 1 base, and the junction held 12 bases outside the gene matches. The length of the CDR3 is 17 residues. The germline V gene encodes CDR1 MDHEN and CDR2 SYDVKM.

The chain uses TRBV3-1 and TRBJ2-7; the D is unclear. The CDR3 sequence is 15 residues long. Germline CDR1 reads LGHDT; CDR2 reads YNNKEL (reference sequence). Trimming removed 2 bases from V and 6 bases from J, with 17 bases in between. The CDR3 DNA is TGTGCCAGCAGCCAACCAGGAGTTGGGGTCCTCGAGCAGTACTTC. Translating gives CASSQPGVGVLEQYF.

This clonotype has a handful of counts. The V call is TRBV30, the J call TRBJ2-1; 7 nucleotides match TRBD2. Trimming removed 2 bases from V and 4 bases from J; junction bases left unmatched: 11. The CDR3 spans 16 residues. The V gene's germline CDR1 is GTSNPN and CDR2 SVGIG (reference sequence). In nucleotides, the CDR3 is TGTGCCTGGAGTACCGGCCGGGGACTAACGTACAATGAGCAGTTCTTC. Protein: CAWSTGRGLTYNEQFF.

The CDR3 DNA sequence: TGTGCCAGCAGCGTGCCGACAGGGAGCACAGATACGCAGTATTTT. Translating it yields CASSVPTGSTDTQYF. V usage is TRBV7-9 and J usage is TRBJ2-3; 7 nucleotides line up with TRBD1. The V gene's germline CDR1 is SEHNR and CDR2 FQNEAQ (reference sequence). V lost 5 bases and J lost 0; bases outside the gene matches: 5. The CDR3 spans 15 residues.

This clonotype was found many times. The rearrangement links TRBV5-1 to TRBJ1-6; maybe TRBD1 (6 bases). V was cut by 4 bases and J by 7 bases, with 21 bases left in between. The CDR3 loop spans 17 amino acids. Germline V gives CDR1 SGHRS, CDR2 YFSETQ. In DNA, the CDR3 is TGCGCCAGCAGCCTCGAATTACCAGGGGTTGTGAATTCACCCCTCCACTTT. Encoded protein: CASSLELPGVVNSPLHF.

In its sample, this clonotype was seen many times. The rearrangement joins TRBV9 to TRBJ2-7, with TRBD2 identical over 10 bases. Germline CDR1 SGDLS, CDR2 YYNGEE. This CDR3 is 13 amino acids long. Trimming cost V 4 bases and J 5 bases; bases outside gene matches: 3. The CDR3 DNA reads TGTGCCAGCAGCACTGGGACTAGCGACGAGCAGTACTTC. This translates into CASSTGTSDEQYF.

This clonotype turned up a few times. The DNA of the CDR3 is TGTGCCAGCACGGACGGTACGCATGAGCAGTTCTTC. Amino acid sequence: CASTDGTHEQFF. The chain joins TRBV7-9 to TRBJ2-1; D unresolved. V was clipped by 7 bases and J by 8 bases, with 12 bases between them. This CDR3 comprises 12 residues. The germline V gene has CDR1 SEHNR and CDR2 FQNEAQ (reference sequence).

This clonotype occurred many times. The chain has TRBV5-4 and TRBJ2-1; 7 bases are a match to TRBD1. This CDR3 is built from 17 residues. CDR1 and CDR2 from the germline V gene are SGHNT and YYREEE (reference sequence). The ends lost 0 bases at V and 0 bases at J; junction bases unmatched: 6. The CDR3 DNA is TGTGCCAGCAGCTTGGGAGGGGGCGCCCGCTCCTACAATGAGCAGTTCTTC. The encoded protein is CASSLGGGARSYNEQFF.

The chain joins TRBV4-3 to TRBJ2-1; D is possibly TRBD1 or TRBD2 (6 bases each). The germline V gene encodes CDR1 LGHNA and CDR2 YSLEER. Deletions cut 1 base from V and 7 bases from J, with 11 bases between. The CDR3 runs 14 residues. CDR3 sequence reads: CASSQAGGGNEQFF. CDR3 DNA: TGCGCCAGCAGCCAAGCAGGAGGGGGAAATGAGCAGTTCTTC.

This clonotype was detected only a few times. One end of the junction fails to match germline, which may point to a read error. V usage is TRBV7-2 and J usage is TRBJ1-2; possibly TRBD1 for D (5 bases). This CDR3 is built from 15 residues. CDR1 is SGHTA and CDR2 is FQGNSA in the germline V gene. The DNA for the CDR3 is TGTGTCAGCAGCCCCGCGGCAGGGCTCCCCTATGGCTACACCTTC. It translates to CVSSPAAGLPYGYTF.